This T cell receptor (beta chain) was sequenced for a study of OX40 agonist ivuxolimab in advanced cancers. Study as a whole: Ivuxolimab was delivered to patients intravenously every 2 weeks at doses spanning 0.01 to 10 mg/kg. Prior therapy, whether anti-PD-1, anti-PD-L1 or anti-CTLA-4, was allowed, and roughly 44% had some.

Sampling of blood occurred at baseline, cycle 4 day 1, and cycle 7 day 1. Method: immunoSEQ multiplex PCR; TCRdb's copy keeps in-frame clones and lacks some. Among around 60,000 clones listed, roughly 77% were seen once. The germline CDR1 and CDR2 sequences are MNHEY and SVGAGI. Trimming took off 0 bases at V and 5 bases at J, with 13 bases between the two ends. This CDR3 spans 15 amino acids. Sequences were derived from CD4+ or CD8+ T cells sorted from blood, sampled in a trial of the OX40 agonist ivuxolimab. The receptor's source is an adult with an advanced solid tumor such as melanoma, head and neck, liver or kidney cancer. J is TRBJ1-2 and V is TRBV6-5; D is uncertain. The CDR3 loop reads CASSYSSSEEYGYTF. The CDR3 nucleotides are TGTGCCAGCAGTTACTCGAGTAGCGAAGAGTATGGCTACACCTTC.